This T cell receptor (beta chain) is drawn from a study of blood T cell repertoires in COVID-19 (dated by TCRdb to between 2020 and 2021). Looking at the study overall: Samples covering the acute and convalescent phases of COVID-19 were provided by collaborators in the United States, Italy and Spain. The dataset comprised deeply sampled blood TCRbeta repertoires from subjects exposed to, actively infected with, or recovered from COVID-19. Samples were obtained from the ongoing ImmuneRACE study (first 160 participants) and from some 1,300 subjects provided by 6 global collaborators. The material from the prospective study consisted of cDNA or gDNA derived from T cells, B-cell-depleted T cells, or PBMCs. The repertoires were made available in a free public database intended to serve as a resource for research on the immune response to SARS-CoV-2. Where HLA class I and class II types were available, the types were taken from metadata supplied by the sample provider, not from assay-based typing. Nearly every sample came with metadata listing a de-identified subject ID, COVID-19 status, age in years and sex. The paper as a whole reports these results and caveats: How much clinical and demographic metadata was included differed by source and by participant, and the metadata was provided uncurated.

Each collaborating institution followed its own protocols to collect whole blood in K2EDTA tubes. Collaborator samples were shipped for TCRbeta analysis as frozen whole blood, isolated PBMCs, or DNA extracted from either sample type. TCRbeta CDR3 regions were amplified from genomic DNA using the immunoSEQ Assay, a bias-controlled multiplex PCR. In the original analysis: The number of nucleated cells in each sample was estimated by amplification of reference gene primers within the assay. To quantify the absolute abundance of each unique TCRbeta CDR3 rearrangement, sequence reads were collapsed and filtered. For each sample, productive Simpson clonality was calculated as the square root of Simpson's diversity index across productive rearrangements. TCRdb took over this immuneACCESS table, retaining in-frame rearrangements with V and J assigned. Such tables are incomplete; in checked studies, under half of the missing clones stem from an unresolved V gene, and the remainder is unexplained. The D gene and trimming were derived from the DNA, and the V and J assignments and clone size from that table. This sample is represented by under 200,000 clones; approximately 85% of them were singletons. 4.5% to 5% of the sample is taken by the ten largest.

CDR1 LNHDA and CDR2 SQIVND were looked up in the germline V gene (reference sequence). The CDR3 goes from the cysteine to the phenylalanine over 13 residues. Of the read, only the CDR3 DNA is kept; its 39 bases are in frame from base 1. Trimming accounts for 3 bases at V and 3 bases at J, while the number of junction bases matched to no gene is 2. Turning to this clone: The antigen it binds to is not known. Qualities for individual bases were not recorded, and no much larger clone is one base off.

This receptor was identified in a woman older than 75 with acute or convalescent COVID-19. The specimen sequenced was peripheral blood. Recombination linked TRBV19 to TRBJ2-7; 7 bases in the middle match TRBD1. The sequenced DNA is TGTGCCAGTAGTATGGCAGGGGGCTACGAGCAGTACTTC. Translation gives CASSMAGGYEQYF.